This T cell receptor beta chain stems from a study of early T cells in non-severe SARS-CoV-2 infection. Study-wide findings and caveats: VDJdb matches were skewed toward anti-spike CD8 T cell responses.

Germline V gene data show CDR1 as LNHDA and CDR2 as SQIVND (reference sequence). Between the trimmed V and J ends, which lost 6 bases and 6 bases, there was a span of 8 bases. The CDR3 covers 12 residues. At least ten counts were recorded for this clonotype. Its specificity is unknown. A single record per CDR3 protein comes from TCRdb applying MiXCR to the 5' RACE reads. The repertoire includes 65,000 to 75,000 distinct CDR3 sequences, roughly 11% of them detected once, and 3.8% sits in the top ten. The TCR originated in an adult who was a healthcare worker with PCR-confirmed SARS-CoV-2 infection or an uninfected control (not recorded which). The sequencing sample was made of whole blood. The V and J genes are TRBV19 and TRBJ2-2; no reliable D call. CDR3 sequence: CASSFTAGELFF. The CDR3 region has the DNA TGTGCCAGTAGCTTTACCGCCGGGGAGCTGTTTTTT.